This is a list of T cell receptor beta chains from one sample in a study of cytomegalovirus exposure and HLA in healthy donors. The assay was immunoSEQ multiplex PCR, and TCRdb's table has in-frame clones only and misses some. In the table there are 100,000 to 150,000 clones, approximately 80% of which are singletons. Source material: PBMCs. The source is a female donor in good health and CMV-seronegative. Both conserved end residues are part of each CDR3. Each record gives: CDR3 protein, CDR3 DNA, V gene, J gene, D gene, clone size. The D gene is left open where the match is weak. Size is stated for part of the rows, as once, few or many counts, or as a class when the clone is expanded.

CDR3aa: CASSLPTIEAFF; CDR3nt: TGTGCCAGCAGTTTACCGACTATCGAAGCTTTCTTT; v_gene: TRBV28; j_gene: TRBJ1-1; d_gene: -; abundance: -
CDR3aa: CASRLEDQKAWQAMNTEAFF; CDR3nt: TGTGCAAGTCGCTTAGAAGACCAAAAGGCGTGGCAGGCCATGAACACTGAAGCTTTCTTT; v_gene: TRBV12-2; j_gene: TRBJ1-1; d_gene: -; abundance: few
CDR3aa: CASSSGGGRPYSNQPQHF; CDR3nt: TGTGCCAGCAGTTCTGGGGGGGGCAGACCTTATAGCAATCAGCCCCAGCATTTT; v_gene: TRBV6-4; j_gene: TRBJ1-5; d_gene: -; abundance: -
CDR3aa: CASSSRGLGQPQHF; CDR3nt: TGTGCCAGCAGCTCCAGGGGGCTGGGCCAGCCCCAGCATTTT; v_gene: TRBV7-2; j_gene: TRBJ1-5; d_gene: TRBD1; abundance: -
CDR3aa: CASSVRGEAFF; CDR3nt: TGTGCCAGCTCTGTGCGGGGGGAAGCTTTCTTT; v_gene: TRBV2; j_gene: TRBJ1-1; d_gene: -; abundance: -
CDR3aa: CASSFRGQETQYF; CDR3nt: TGCGCCAGCAGTTTCCGGGGCCAAGAGACCCAGTACTTC; v_gene: TRBV10-1; j_gene: TRBJ2-5; d_gene: -; abundance: -
CDR3aa: CASSLGLAGDEQYF; CDR3nt: TGCGCCAGCAGCTTAGGGCTAGCGGGAGACGAGCAGTACTTC; v_gene: TRBV5-1; j_gene: TRBJ2-7; d_gene: TRBD2; abundance: -
CDR3aa: CASGLTGMGYGYTF; CDR3nt: TGTGCCAGCGGATTGACGGGGATGGGCTATGGCTACACCTTC; v_gene: TRBV27; j_gene: TRBJ1-2; d_gene: -; abundance: -
CDR3aa: CASSLVKNRALLDTQYF; CDR3nt: TGTGCCAGCAGCTTAGTGAAGAACAGAGCCTTACTTGATACGCAGTATTTT; v_gene: TRBV7-2; j_gene: TRBJ2-3; d_gene: -; abundance: -
CDR3aa: CASSQYRGGQPQHF; CDR3nt: TGCGCCAGCAGCCAATACAGGGGGGGTCAGCCCCAGCATTTT; v_gene: TRBV4-3; j_gene: TRBJ1-5; d_gene: TRBD1; abundance: once
CDR3aa: CASSWVQGSGNQPQHF; CDR3nt: TGTGCCAGCAGTTGGGTACAGGGTTCGGGCAATCAGCCCCAGCATTTT; v_gene: TRBV2; j_gene: TRBJ1-5; d_gene: -; abundance: -
CDR3aa: CASRPASGRNHEQYF; CDR3nt: TGCGCCAGCAGGCCCGCGAGCGGGAGGAACCACGAGCAGTACTTC; v_gene: TRBV10-1; j_gene: TRBJ2-7; d_gene: TRBD2; abundance: -